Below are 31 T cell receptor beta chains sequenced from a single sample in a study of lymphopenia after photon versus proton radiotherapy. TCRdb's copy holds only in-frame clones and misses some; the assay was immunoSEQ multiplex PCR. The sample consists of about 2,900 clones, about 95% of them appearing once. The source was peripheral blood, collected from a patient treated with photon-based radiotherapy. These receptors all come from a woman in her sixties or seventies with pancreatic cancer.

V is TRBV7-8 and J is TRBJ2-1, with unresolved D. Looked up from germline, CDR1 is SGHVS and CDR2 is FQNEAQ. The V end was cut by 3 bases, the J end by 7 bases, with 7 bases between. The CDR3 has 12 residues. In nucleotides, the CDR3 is TGTGCCAGCAGCTTTACAACGAATGAGCAGTTCTTC. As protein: CASSFTTNEQFF.

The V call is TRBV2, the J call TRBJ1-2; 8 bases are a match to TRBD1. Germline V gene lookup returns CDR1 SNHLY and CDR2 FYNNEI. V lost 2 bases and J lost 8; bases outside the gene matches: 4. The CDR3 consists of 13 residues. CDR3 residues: CASSETAGGGYTF. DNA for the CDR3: TGTGCCAGCAGTGAAACGGCAGGGGGCGGCTACACCTTC.

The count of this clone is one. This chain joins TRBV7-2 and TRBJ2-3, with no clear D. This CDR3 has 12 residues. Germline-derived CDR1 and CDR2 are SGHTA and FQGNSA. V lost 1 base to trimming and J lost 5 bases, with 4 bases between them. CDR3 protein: CASSLVVDTQYF. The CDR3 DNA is TGTGCCAGCAGCTTAGTGGTAGATACGCAGTATTTT.

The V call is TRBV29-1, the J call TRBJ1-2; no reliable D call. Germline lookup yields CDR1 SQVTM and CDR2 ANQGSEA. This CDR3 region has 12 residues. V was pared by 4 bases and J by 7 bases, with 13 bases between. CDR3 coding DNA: TGCAGCGTTGTGGGTGGAGGAGGTGGCTACACCTTC. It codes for CSVVGGGGGYTF.

The CDR3 sequence: CASSVGLSGQYF. CDR3 DNA: TGTGCCAGCAGCGTAGGTTTGTCGGGGCAGTACTTC. This chain joins TRBV5-6 and TRBJ2-5; a weak D match, TRBD2 (5 bases). Trimming took 4 bases from V and 11 from J, leaving 15 bases between them. The CDR3 contains 12 residues. Germline V gives CDR1 SGHDT, CDR2 YYEEEE.

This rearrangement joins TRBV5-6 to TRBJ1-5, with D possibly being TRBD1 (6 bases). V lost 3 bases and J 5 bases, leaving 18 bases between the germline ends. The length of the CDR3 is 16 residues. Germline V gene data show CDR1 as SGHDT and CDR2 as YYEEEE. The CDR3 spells CASSSTTGWGDQPQHF. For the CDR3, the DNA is TGTGCCAGCAGCTCGACAACAGGGTGGGGCGATCAGCCCCAGCATTTT.

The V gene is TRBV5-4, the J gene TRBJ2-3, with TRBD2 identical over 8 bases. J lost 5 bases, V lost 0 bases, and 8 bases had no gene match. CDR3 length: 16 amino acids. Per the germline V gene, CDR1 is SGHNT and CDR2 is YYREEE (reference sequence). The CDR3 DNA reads TGTGCCAGCAGCTTGGCCAGGAGGCTAGCGGGAGATACGCAGTATTTT. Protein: CASSLARRLAGDTQYF.

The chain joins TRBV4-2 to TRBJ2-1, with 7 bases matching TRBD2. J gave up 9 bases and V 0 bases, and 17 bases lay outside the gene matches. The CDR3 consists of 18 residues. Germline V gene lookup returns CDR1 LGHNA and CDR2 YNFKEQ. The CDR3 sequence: CASSQEKGGPFLVREQFF. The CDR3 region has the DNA TGTGCCAGCAGCCAAGAAAAGGGAGGGCCATTCCTCGTGCGTGAGCAGTTCTTC.

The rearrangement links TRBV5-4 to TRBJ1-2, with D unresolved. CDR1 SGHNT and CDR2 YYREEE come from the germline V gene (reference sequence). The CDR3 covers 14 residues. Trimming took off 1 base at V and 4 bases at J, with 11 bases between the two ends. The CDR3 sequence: CASSLRAASYGYTF. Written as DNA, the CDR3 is TGTGCCAGCAGCTTGAGGGCAGCTTCCTATGGCTACACCTTC. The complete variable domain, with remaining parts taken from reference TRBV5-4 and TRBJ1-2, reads ETGVTQSPTHLIKTRGQQVTLRCSSQSGHNTVSWYQQALGQGPQFIFQYYREEENGRGNFPPRFSGLQFPNYSSELNVNALELDDSALYLCASSLRAASYGYTFGSGTRLTVV.

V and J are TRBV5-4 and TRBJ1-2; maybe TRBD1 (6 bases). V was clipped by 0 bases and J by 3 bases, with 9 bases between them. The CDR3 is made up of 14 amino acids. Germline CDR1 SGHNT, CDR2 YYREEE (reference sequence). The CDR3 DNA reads TGTGCCAGCAGCTTGGAAGGGGGGGACTATGGCTACACCTTC. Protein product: CASSLEGGDYGYTF.

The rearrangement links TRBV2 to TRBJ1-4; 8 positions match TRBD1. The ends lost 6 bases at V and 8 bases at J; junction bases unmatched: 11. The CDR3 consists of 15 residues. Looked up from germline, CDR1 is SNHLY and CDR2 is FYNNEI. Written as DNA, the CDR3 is TGTGCCAGCAGCTCCGACAGGGGTGGGAACGAAAAACTGTTTTTT. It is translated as CASSSDRGGNEKLFF. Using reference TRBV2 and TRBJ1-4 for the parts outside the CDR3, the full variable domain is EPEVTQTPSHQVTQMGQEVILRCVPISNHLYFYWYRQILGQKVEFLVSFYNNEISEKSEIFDDQFSVERPDGSNFTLKIRSTKLEDSAMYFCASSSDRGGNEKLFFGSGTQLSVL.

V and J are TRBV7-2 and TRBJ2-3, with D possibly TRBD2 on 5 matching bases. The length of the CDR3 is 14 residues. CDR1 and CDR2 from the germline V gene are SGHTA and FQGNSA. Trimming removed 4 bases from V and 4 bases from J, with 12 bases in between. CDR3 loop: CASSSRFGADTQYF. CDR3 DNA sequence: TGTGCCAGCAGCTCCCGTTTCGGGGCAGATACGCAGTATTTT.

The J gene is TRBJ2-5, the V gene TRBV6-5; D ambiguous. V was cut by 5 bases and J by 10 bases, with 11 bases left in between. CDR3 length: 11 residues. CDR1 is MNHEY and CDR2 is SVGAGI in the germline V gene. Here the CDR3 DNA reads TGTGCCAGCAGTAACCGCCTGGGCCAGTACTTC. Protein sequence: CASSNRLGQYF.

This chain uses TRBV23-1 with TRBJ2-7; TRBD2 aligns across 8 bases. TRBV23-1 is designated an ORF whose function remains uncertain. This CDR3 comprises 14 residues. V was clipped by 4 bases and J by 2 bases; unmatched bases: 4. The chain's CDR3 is CASSPGGKAYEQYF. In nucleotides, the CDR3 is TGCGCCAGCAGTCCGGGGGGGAAAGCCTACGAGCAGTACTTC.

The chain's CDR3 is CASSLMRDTQYF. CDR3 in DNA: TGTGCCAGCAGTTTAATGAGGGATACGCAGTATTTT. The V and J genes are TRBV28 and TRBJ2-3, with no clear D. CDR1 is MDHEN, CDR2 SYDVKM, per germline. Trimming shortened V by 2 bases and J by 6 bases, and 6 bases separated the two germline ends. This CDR3 has 12 residues.

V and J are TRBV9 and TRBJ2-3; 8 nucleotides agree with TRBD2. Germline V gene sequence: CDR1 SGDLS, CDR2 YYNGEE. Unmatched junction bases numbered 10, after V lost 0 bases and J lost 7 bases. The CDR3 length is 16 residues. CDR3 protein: CASSVAPGLGGNTQYF. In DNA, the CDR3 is TGTGCCAGCAGCGTAGCCCCGGGACTAGGGGGAAATACGCAGTATTTT.

CDR3 sequence reads: CASSPRQGVGYEQYF. Here the CDR3 DNA reads TGTGCCAGCAGTCCACGACAGGGGGTAGGCTACGAGCAGTACTTC. The chain uses TRBV27 and TRBJ2-7, with TRBD1 matching over 9 bases. The CDR3 sequence is 15 residues long. The germline gives CDR1 MNHEY, CDR2 SMNVEV (reference sequence). Losses at the gene ends were 5 bases for V and 3 bases for J; bases not matched to a gene: 8.

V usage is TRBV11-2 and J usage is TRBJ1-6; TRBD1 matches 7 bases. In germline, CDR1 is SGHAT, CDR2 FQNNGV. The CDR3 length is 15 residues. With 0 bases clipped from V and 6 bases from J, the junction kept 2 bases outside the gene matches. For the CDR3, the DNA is TGTGCCAGCAGCTTAGAAGCAGGGGGTAATTCACCCCTCCACTTT. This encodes CASSLEAGGNSPLHF.

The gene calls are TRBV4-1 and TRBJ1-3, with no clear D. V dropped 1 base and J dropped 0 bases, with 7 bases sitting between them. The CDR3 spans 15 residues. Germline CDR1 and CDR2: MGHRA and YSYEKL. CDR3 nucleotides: TGCGCCAGCAGCCAAGTGGGCAACTCTGGAAACACCATATATTTT. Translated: CASSQVGNSGNTIYF.

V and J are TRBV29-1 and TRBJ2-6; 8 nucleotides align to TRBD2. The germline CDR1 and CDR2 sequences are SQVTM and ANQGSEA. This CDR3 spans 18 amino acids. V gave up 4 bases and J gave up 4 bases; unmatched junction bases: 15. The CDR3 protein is CSVAWSGTRDKGANVLTF. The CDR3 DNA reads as TGCAGCGTTGCGTGGTCGGGGACTAGGGATAAAGGGGCCAACGTCCTGACTTTC.

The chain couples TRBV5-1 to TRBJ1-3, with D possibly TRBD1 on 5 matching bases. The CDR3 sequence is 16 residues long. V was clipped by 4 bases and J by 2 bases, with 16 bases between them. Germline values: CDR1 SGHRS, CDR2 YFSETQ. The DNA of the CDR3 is TGCGCCAGCAGCCTTGGGACGGGGTCCCCTGGAAACACCATATATTTT. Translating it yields CASSLGTGSPGNTIYF.

Here the CDR3 reads CASSHNGGELFF. The CDR3, as DNA: TGTGCCAGCAGCCATAATGGCGGGGAGCTGTTTTTT. The V and J genes are TRBV7-8 and TRBJ2-2; no clear D gene. The V gene's germline CDR1 is SGHVS and CDR2 FQNEAQ. Trimming stripped 5 bases from V and 7 bases from J, with 8 bases between. This CDR3 is built from 12 residues.

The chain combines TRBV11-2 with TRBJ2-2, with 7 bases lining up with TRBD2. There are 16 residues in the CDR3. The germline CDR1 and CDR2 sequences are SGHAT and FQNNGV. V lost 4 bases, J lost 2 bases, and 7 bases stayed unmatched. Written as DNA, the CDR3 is TGTGCCAGCAGCTACAGCGGGGTACGAAACACCGGGGAGCTGTTTTTT. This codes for CASSYSGVRNTGELFF.

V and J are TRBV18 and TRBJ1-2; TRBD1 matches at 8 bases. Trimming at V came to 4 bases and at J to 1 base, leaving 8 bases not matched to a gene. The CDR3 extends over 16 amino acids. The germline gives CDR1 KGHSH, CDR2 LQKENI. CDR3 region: CASSQTGTGGNYGYTF. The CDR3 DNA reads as TGTGCCAGCTCACAAACCGGGACAGGTGGTAACTATGGCTACACCTTC.

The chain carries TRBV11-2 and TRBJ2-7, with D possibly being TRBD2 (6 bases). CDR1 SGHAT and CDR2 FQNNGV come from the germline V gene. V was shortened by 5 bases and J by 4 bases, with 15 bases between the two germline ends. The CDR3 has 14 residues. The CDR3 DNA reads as TGTGCCAGCAGCGCGCTGAGGAGGGTGTACGAGCAGTACTTC. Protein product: CASSALRRVYEQYF.

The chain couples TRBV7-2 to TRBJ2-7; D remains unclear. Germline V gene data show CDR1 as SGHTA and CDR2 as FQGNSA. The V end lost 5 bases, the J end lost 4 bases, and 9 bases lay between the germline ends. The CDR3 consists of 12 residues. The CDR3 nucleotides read TGTGCCAGCAGCCGAAACACATACGAGCAGTACTTC. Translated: CASSRNTYEQYF.

The CDR3 DNA reads TGTGCCAGCAGCTTAGGTGGAAGTGAGACCCAGTACTTC. It specifies CASSLGGSETQYF. The chain carries TRBV11-1 and TRBJ2-5; D ambiguous. The CDR3 is made up of 13 amino acids. In germline, CDR1 is SGHAT, CDR2 FQDESV (reference sequence). V was shortened by 1 base and J by 5 bases, with 8 bases between the two germline ends.

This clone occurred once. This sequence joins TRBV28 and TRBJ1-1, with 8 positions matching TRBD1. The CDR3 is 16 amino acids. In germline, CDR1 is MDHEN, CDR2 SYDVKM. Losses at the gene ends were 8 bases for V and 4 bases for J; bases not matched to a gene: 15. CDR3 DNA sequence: TGTGCCAGCCGCCCAGGGGGCGTCCTTTTAGGCACTGAAGCTTTCTTT. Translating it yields CASRPGGVLLGTEAFF.

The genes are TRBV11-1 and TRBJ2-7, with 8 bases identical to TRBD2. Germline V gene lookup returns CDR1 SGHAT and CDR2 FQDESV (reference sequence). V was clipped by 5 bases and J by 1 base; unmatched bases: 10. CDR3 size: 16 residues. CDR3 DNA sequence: TGTGCCAGCAGCCCCCTAAGCGGGAGAGGTTCCTACGAGCAGTACTTC. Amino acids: CASSPLSGRGSYEQYF.

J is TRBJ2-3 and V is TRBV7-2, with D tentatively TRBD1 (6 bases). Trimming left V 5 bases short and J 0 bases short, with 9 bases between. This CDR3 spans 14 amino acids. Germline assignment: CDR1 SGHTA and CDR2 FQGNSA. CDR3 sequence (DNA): TGTGCCAGCAGCCCGGGACACAGCACAGATACGCAGTATTTT. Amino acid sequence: CASSPGHSTDTQYF.

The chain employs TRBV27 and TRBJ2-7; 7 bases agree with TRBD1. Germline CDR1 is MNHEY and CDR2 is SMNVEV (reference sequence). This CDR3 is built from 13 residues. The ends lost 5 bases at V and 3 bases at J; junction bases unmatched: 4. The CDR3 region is CASSGAGGYEQYF. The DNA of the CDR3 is TGTGCCAGCAGTGGAGCAGGGGGCTACGAGCAGTACTTC.